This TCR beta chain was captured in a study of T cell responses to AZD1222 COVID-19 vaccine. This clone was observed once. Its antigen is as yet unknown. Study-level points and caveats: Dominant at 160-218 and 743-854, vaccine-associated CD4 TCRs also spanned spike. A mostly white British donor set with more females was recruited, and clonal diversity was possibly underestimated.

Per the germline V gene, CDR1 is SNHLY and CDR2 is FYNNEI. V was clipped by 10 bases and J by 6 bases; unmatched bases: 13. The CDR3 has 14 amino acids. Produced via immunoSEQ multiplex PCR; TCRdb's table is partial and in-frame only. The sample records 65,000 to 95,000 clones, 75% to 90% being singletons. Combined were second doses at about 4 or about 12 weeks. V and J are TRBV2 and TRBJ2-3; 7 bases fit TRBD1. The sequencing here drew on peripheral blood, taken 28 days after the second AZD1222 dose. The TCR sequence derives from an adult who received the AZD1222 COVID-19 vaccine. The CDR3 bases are TGTGCCACCTCCGTTCAGGGGGATCTGGATACGCAGTATTTT. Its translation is CATSVQGDLDTQYF.